These T cell receptor beta chains were read from a single sample in a study of CDR3 diversity in severe acne. TCRdb called the PCR reads again in MiXCR, with one record for every CDR3 protein. Counted here are 100,000 or so distinct CDR3 sequences, under 60% occurring once; the ten biggest clones make up around 12%. Sequenced sample: blood. The receptors here all came from a male donor with acne. CDR3s include the opening cysteine and the closing phenylalanine or tryptophan. Each record gives: clone size, D gene, J gene, V gene, CDR3 protein, CDR3 DNA. D genes are given only for firm matches. Some rows have no size entry. The others give once, few or many, or a class for an expanded clone.

many TRBD2 TRBJ2-1 TRBV12-3/TRBV12-4 CASSRTSGSSYNEQFF TGTGCCAGCAGCCGTACTAGCGGTAGCTCCTACAATGAGCAGTTCTTC
NA NA TRBJ2-7 TRBV12-3/TRBV12-4 CASSLTDTDFEQYF TGTGCCAGCAGTTTGACGGACACTGACTTTGAGCAGTACTTC
NA NA TRBJ1-2 TRBV12-3/TRBV12-4 CASSPGAPGYTF TGTGCCAGCAGTCCAGGGGCGCCCGGCTACACCTTC
once TRBD2 TRBJ2-1 TRBV20-1 CSARTSGTFQFF TGCAGTGCTAGAACTAGCGGGACCTTCCAGTTCTTC
NA NA TRBJ1-5 TRBV19 CASSIDTGRNQPQHF TGTGCCAGTAGTATAGACACAGGTCGGAATCAGCCCCAGCATTTT
NA NA TRBJ1-1 TRBV27 CASSLSRGMGTEAFF TGTGCCAGCAGTTTATCGCGGGGGATGGGCACTGAAGCTTTCTTT
NA NA TRBJ1-1 TRBV15 CATSHRDGLNTEAFF TGTGCCACCAGCCACCGGGACGGCCTGAACACTGAAGCTTTCTTT
NA NA TRBJ1-5 TRBV28 CASITPGDSNQPQHF TGTGCCAGCATTACTCCTGGGGATAGCAATCAGCCCCAGCATTTT
NA TRBD1 TRBJ1-1 TRBV7-9 CANSDRGRNTEAFF TGTGCCAACAGCGATAGGGGGCGAAACACTGAAGCTTTCTTT
NA NA TRBJ2-5 TRBV11-2 CASSRGHYQETQYF TGTGCCAGCAGCCGTGGACATTACCAAGAGACCCAGTACTTC
medium-sized NA TRBJ2-7 TRBV7-8 CASSFTVSRYEQYF TGTGCCAGCAGCTTCACGGTCTCCAGATACGAGCAGTACTTC
many NA TRBJ1-3 TRBV29-1 CSHPCGVSGNTIYF TGCAGCCATCCTTGTGGGGTCTCTGGAAACACCATATATTTT
NA NA TRBJ2-2 TRBV7-9 CASTSRVVHGELFF TGTGCCAGCACCTCCCGAGTGGTTCACGGGGAGCTGTTTTTT
NA TRBD1 TRBJ2-7 TRBV7-6 CASSYPGQETYEQYF TGCGCCAGCAGCTATCCGGGACAGGAAACCTACGAGCAGTACTTC
many NA TRBJ2-1 TRBV7-8 CASSSSLLSSYNEQFF TGTGCCAGCAGCTCGTCTCTTCTAAGCTCCTACAATGAGCAGTTCTTC
few NA TRBJ2-2 TRBV20-1 CSAKATNTGELFF TGCAGTGCTAAAGCGACAAACACCGGGGAGCTGTTTTTT
NA NA TRBJ1-6 TRBV5-1 CASSSPGPNHF TGCGCCAGCAGCTCCCCGGGACCCAACCACTTT
many NA TRBJ1-1 TRBV5-1 CASSQVNTEAFF TGCGCCAGTAGCCAGGTGAACACTGAAGCTTTCTTT
NA TRBD1 TRBJ1-1 TRBV6-1 CASSRQGEFGEAFF TGTGCCAGCAGCCGACAGGGGGAATTCGGTGAAGCTTTCTTT
NA NA TRBJ1-4 TRBV25-1 CASSSPRGAVEKLFF TGTGCCAGCAGTTCCCCCCGGGGGGCCGTTGAAAAACTGTTTTTT
NA TRBD1 TRBJ2-2 TRBV6-6 CASIPAGTGGTRELFF TGTGCCAGCATCCCGGCCGGGACAGGGGGGACCAGGGAGCTGTTTTTT
NA TRBD2 TRBJ2-5 TRBV20-1 CSAKGLAGAGGEETQYF TGCAGTGCCAAGGGACTAGCGGGAGCGGGCGGGGAAGAGACCCAGTACTTC
many NA TRBJ2-7 TRBV6-1 CASSEVWAGTEQYF TGTGCCAGCAGTGAAGTGTGGGCAGGGACCGAGCAGTACTTC
many TRBD1 TRBJ2-7 TRBV29-1 CSAQTGGDYEQYF TGCAGCGCACAGACAGGGGGCGATTACGAGCAGTACTTC
NA TRBD1 TRBJ1-1 TRBV5-6 CASSLWAGGGGRLF TGTGCCAGCAGCTTGTGGGCAGGGGGCGGCGGGCGGCTCTTT
NA TRBD1 TRBJ1-1 TRBV2 CASSEDRGLTEAFF TGTGCCAGCAGTGAAGACAGGGGGTTGACTGAAGCTTTCTTT
NA NA TRBJ2-5 TRBV9 CASSSQVLGETQYF TGTGCCAGCAGCTCACAGGTCCTAGGGGAGACCCAGTACTTC
many TRBD1 TRBJ1-2 TRBV13 CASSSWRGQGYTF TGTGCCAGCAGCTCTTGGAGGGGGCAGGGCTACACCTTC